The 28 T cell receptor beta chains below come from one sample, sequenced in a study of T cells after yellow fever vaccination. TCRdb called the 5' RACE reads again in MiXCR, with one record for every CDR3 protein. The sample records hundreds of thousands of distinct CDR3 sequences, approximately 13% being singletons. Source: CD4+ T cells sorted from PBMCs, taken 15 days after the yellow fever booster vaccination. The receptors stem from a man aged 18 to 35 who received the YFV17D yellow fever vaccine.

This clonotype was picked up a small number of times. The CDR3 region is CSVYLDTQYF. The CDR3 DNA follows: TGCAGCGTGTATTTGGATACGCAGTATTTT. This chain connects TRBV20-1 to TRBJ2-3, with unresolved D. Looked up from germline, CDR1 is DFQATT and CDR2 is SNEGSKA (reference sequence). This CDR3 is 10 amino acids long.

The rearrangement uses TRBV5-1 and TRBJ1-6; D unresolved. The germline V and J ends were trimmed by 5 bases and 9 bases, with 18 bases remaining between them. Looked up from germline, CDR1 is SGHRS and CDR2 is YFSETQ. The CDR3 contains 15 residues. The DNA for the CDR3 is TGCGCCAGCAGTCCCCGGGGTGACTGGGGTTCACCCCTCCACTTT. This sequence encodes CASSPRGDWGSPLHF.

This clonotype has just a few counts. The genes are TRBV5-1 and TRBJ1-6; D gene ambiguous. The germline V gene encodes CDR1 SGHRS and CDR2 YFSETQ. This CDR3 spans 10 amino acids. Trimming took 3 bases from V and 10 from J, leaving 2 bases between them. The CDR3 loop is CASSSSPLHF. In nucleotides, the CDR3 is TGCGCCAGCAGCTCCTCACCCCTCCACTTT.

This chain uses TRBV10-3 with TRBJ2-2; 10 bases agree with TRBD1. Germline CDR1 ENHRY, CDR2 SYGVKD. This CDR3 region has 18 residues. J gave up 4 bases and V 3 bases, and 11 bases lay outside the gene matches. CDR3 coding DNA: TGTGCCATCAGTGACCGGGACAGGGGAAAATCGGGCACCGGGGAGCTGTTTTTT. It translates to CAISDRDRGKSGTGELFF.

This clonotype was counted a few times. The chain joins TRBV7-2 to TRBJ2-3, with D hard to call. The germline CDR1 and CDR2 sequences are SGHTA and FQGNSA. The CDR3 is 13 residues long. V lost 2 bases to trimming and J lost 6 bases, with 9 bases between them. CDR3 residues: CASSLFMSDTQYF. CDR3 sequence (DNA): TGTGCCAGCAGCTTATTCATGTCCGATACGCAGTATTTT.

CDR3 nucleotides: TGCAGCGTTGTTAATTCGAGGGGGAGGGCTGAAGCTTTCTTT. Amino acid sequence: CSVVNSRGRAEAFF. This chain uses TRBV29-1 with TRBJ1-1; TRBD1 is a possible D gene (6 bases). The V end was cut by 4 bases, the J end by 6 bases, with 18 bases between. CDR1 and CDR2 (germline): SQVTM, ANQGSEA. The CDR3 has 14 amino acids.

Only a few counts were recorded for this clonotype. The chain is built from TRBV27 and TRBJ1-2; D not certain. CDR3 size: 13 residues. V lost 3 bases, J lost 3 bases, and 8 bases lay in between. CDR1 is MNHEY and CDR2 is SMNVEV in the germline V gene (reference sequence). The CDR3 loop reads CASSLRMDYGYTF. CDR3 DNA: TGTGCCAGCAGTTTGCGAATGGACTATGGCTACACCTTC.

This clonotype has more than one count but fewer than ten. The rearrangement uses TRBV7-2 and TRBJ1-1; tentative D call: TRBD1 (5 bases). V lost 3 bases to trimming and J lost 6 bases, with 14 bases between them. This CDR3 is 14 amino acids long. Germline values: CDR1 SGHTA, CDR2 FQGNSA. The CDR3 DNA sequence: TGTGCCAGCAGCTTCCCCTGGGGGGGGGCTGAAGCTTTCTTT. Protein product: CASSFPWGGAEAFF.

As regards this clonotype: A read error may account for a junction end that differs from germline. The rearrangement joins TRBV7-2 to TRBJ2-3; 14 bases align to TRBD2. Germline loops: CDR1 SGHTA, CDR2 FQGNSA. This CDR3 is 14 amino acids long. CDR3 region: CASSSPGLAGAQSF. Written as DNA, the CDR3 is TGTGCCAGCAGCTCGCCGGGACTAGCGGGGGCCCAGAGTTTT.

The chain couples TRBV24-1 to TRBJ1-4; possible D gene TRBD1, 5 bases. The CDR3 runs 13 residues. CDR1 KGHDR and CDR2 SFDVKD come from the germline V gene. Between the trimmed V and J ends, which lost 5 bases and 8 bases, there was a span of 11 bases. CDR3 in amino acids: CATSARAGEKLFF. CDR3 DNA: TGTGCCACCAGTGCCAGGGCAGGGGAAAAACTGTTTTTT.

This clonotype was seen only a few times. CDR3 nucleotides: TGTGCCAGCAGCCACCCTCGCCGGCTAGCGGCAGAGACCCAGTACTTC. Protein: CASSHPRRLAAETQYF. The J gene is TRBJ2-5, the V gene TRBV3-1, with 7 positions matching TRBD2. Trimming removed 3 bases from V and 4 bases from J; junction bases left unmatched: 11. Germline CDR1 reads LGHDT; CDR2 reads YNNKEL (reference sequence). There are 16 residues in the CDR3.

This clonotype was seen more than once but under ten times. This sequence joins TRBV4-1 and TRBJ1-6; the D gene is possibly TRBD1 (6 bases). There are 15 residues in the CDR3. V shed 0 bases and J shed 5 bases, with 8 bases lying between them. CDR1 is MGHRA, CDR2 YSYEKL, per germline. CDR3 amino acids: CASSQEDRNNSPLHF. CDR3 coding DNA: TGCGCCAGCAGCCAAGAGGACAGAAATAATTCACCCCTCCACTTT.

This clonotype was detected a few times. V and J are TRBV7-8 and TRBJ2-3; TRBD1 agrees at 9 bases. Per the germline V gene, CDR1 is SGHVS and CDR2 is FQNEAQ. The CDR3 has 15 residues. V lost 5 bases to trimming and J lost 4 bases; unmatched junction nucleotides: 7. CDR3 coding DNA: TGTGCCAGCAGCCCGCAGAGACAGGGGGCAGATACGCAGTATTTT. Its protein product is CASSPQRQGADTQYF.

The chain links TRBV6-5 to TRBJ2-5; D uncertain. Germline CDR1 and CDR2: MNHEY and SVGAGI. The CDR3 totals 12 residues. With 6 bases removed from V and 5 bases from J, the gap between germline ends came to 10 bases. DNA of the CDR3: TGTGCCAGCAGAAGCCGGTGGGAGACCCAGTACTTC. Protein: CASRSRWETQYF.

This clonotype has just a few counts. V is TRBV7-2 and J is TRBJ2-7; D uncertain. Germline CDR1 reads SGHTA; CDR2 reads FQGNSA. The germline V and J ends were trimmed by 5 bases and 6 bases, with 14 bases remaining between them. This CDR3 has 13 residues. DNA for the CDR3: TGTGCCAGCAGCCCCGGACGGCGCTCCGAGCAGTACTTC. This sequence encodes CASSPGRRSEQYF.

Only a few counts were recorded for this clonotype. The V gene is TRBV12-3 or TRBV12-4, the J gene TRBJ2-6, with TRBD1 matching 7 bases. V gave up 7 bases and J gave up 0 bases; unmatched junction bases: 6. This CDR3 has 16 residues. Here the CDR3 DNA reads TGTGCCAGCACCCCGGACAGGACCTCTGGGGCCAACGTCCTGACTTTC. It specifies CASTPDRTSGANVLTF.

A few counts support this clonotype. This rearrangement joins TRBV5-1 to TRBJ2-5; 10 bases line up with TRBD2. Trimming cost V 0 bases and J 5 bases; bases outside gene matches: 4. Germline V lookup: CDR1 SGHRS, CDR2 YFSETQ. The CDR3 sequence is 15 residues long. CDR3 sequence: CASSLERGGAETQYF. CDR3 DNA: TGCGCCAGCAGCTTGGAGCGGGGGGGCGCGGAGACCCAGTACTTC. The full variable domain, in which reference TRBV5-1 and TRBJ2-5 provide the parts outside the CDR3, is KAGVTQTPRYLIKTRGQQVTLSCSPISGHRSVSWYQQTPGQGLQFLFEYFSETQRNKGNFPGRFSGRQFSNSRSEMNVSTLELGDSALYLCASSLERGGAETQYFGPGTRLLVL.

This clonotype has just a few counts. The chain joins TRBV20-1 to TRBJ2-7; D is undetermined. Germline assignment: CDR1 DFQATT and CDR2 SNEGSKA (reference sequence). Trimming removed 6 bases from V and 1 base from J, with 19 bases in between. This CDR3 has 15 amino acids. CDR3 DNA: TGCAGTGCCCAAGAGTTAGGGCAGGCGTCCTACGAGCAGTACTTC. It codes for CSAQELGQASYEQYF.

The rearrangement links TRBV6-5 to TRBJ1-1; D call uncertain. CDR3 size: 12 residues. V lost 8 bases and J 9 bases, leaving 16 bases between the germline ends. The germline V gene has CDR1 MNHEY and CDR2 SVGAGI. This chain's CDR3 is CASGLSFGKAFF. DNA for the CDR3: TGTGCCAGCGGATTGAGCTTCGGCAAAGCTTTCTTT.

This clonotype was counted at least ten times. The CDR3 loop is CASSPGITEAFF. For the CDR3, the DNA is TGTGCCAGCAGCCCAGGGATTACTGAAGCTTTCTTT. The V gene is TRBV11-2, the J gene TRBJ1-1; tentatively, D is TRBD1 (5 bases). This CDR3 spans 12 amino acids. The germline V and J ends were trimmed by 5 bases and 5 bases, with 9 bases remaining between them. Germline CDR1 reads SGHAT; CDR2 reads FQNNGV.

CDR3 nucleotides: TGTGCCAGCAGGCCCCTAGGCGGGACCGCCCAAGAGACCCAGTACTTC. Amino acid sequence: CASRPLGGTAQETQYF. The V call is TRBV6-2 or TRBV6-3, the J call TRBJ2-5; the D gene is possibly TRBD2 (6 bases). From germline, CDR1 is MNHEY and CDR2 SVGEGT. This CDR3 is built from 16 residues. V was cut by 6 bases and J by 1 base, with 18 bases left in between.

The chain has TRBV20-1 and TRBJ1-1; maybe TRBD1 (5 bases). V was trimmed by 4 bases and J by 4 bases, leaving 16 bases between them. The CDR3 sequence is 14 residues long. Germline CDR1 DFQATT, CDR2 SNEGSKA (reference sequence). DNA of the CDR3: TGCAGTGCTACCTCGGGGCTCACGGGCACTGAAGCTTTCTTT. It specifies CSATSGLTGTEAFF.

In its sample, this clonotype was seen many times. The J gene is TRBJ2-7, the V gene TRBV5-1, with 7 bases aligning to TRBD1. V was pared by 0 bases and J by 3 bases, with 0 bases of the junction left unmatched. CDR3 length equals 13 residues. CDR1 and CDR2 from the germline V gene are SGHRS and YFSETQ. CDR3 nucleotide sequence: TGCGCCAGCAGCTTGGACAGGGGCTACGAGCAGTACGTC. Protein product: CASSLDRGYEQYV.

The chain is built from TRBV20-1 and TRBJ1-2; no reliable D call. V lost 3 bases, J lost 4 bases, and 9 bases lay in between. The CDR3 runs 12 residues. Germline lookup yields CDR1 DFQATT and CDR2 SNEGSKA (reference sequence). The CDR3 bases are TGCAGTGCTAGTGTCGACACCTATGGCTACACCTTC. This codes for CSASVDTYGYTF.

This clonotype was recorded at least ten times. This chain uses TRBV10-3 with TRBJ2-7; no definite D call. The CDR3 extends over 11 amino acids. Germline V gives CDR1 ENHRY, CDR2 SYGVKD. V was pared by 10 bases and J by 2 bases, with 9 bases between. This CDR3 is CATVGTYEQYF. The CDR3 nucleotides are TGTGCCACTGTGGGGACCTACGAGCAGTACTTC.

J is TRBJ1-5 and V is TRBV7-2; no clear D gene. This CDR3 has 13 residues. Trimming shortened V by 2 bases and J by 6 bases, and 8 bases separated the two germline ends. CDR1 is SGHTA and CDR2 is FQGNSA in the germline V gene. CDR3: CASSLLGFQPQHF. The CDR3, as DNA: TGTGCCAGCAGCTTATTGGGGTTTCAGCCCCAGCATTTT.

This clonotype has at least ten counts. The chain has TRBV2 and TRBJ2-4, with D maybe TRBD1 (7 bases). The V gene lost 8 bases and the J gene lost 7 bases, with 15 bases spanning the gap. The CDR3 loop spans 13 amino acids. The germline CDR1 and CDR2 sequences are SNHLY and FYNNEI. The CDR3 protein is CASGLAGGNIQYF. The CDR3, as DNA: TGTGCCAGCGGGCTGGCAGGGGGGAACATTCAGTACTTC.

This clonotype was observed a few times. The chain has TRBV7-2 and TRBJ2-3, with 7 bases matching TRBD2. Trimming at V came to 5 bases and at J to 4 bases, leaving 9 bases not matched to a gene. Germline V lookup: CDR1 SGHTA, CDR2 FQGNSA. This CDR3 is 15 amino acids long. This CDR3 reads CASSASRAGADTQYF. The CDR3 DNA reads TGTGCCAGCAGCGCCTCAAGGGCGGGGGCAGATACGCAGTATTTT.